A selection of T cell receptor beta chains follows, all from one sample in a study of beta chain features in type 1 diabetes. This table comes from immunoSEQ multiplex PCR, and its TCRdb copy is limited to in-frame clones, with some not included. The repertoire holds 200,000 to 250,000 clones, with 7.5% to 10% as singletons. Sequencing used naive CD4+ T cells from blood. These receptors all come from a woman aged 18-30 years in good health. The CDR3 runs from the conserved cysteine through the conserved F or W. Fields, in order: D gene, clone size, V gene, J gene, CDR3 length, CDR3 DNA, CDR3 protein. The D gene is left open where the match is weak. Not all rows give a size; the values are once, few, many and, for expanded clones, a class.

d_call: .
clone_size: .
v_call: TRBV18
j_call: TRBJ2-7
cdr3_length: 14
cdr3_nt: TGTGCCAGCCGAAGGGAAGGGGCCTCCTACGAGCAGTACTTC
cdr3_aa: CASRREGASYEQYF

d_call: .
clone_size: .
v_call: TRBV29-1
j_call: TRBJ1-1
cdr3_length: 13
cdr3_nt: TGCAGCGTCGAGGGACTGTTCAACACTGAAGCTTTCTTT
cdr3_aa: CSVEGLFNTEAFF

d_call: TRBD1
clone_size: .
v_call: TRBV25-1
j_call: TRBJ2-3
cdr3_length: 14
cdr3_nt: TGTGCCAGCAGTGAAGGGACAGGTGCAGATACGCAGTATTTT
cdr3_aa: CASSEGTGADTQYF

d_call: TRBD2
clone_size: .
v_call: TRBV30
j_call: TRBJ2-1
cdr3_length: 15
cdr3_nt: TGTGCCTGGAGTGCTAGCGGGGACAGATACAATGAGCAGTTCTTC
cdr3_aa: CAWSASGDRYNEQFF

d_call: .
clone_size: .
v_call: TRBV2
j_call: TRBJ1-2
cdr3_length: 14
cdr3_nt: TGTGCCAGCAGTGAAGAGCAGGGGATTGCAGGCTACACCTTC
cdr3_aa: CASSEEQGIAGYTF

d_call: .
clone_size: many
v_call: TRBV4-2
j_call: TRBJ2-6
cdr3_length: 15
cdr3_nt: TGTGCCAGCAGCCTGGAGGGTCCCCGGGCCAACGTCCTGACTTTC
cdr3_aa: CASSLEGPRANVLTF

d_call: TRBD2
clone_size: .
v_call: TRBV29-1
j_call: TRBJ2-1
cdr3_length: 17
cdr3_nt: TGCAGCGCTCGGACTAGCGGTAAAACCAGCTCCTACAATGAGCAGTTCTTC
cdr3_aa: CSARTSGKTSSYNEQFF

d_call: TRBD2
clone_size: .
v_call: TRBV7-9
j_call: TRBJ2-3
cdr3_length: 15
cdr3_nt: TGTGCCAGCAGCGATAGCGGGAGGTTTGGAGATACGCAGTATTTT
cdr3_aa: CASSDSGRFGDTQYF

d_call: TRBD1
clone_size: .
v_call: TRBV5-4
j_call: TRBJ2-7
cdr3_length: 14
cdr3_nt: TGTGCCAGCAGTTACCGGGACAGGGAGGACGAGCAGTACTTC
cdr3_aa: CASSYRDREDEQYF

d_call: TRBD2
clone_size: few
v_call: TRBV5-1
j_call: TRBJ2-5
cdr3_length: 18
cdr3_nt: TGCGCCAGCAGCTTAACTAGCGGGACAGAACCCTTTCAAGAGACCCAGTACTTC
cdr3_aa: CASSLTSGTEPFQETQYF

d_call: TRBD1
clone_size: .
v_call: TRBV30
j_call: TRBJ1-2
cdr3_length: 14
cdr3_nt: TGTGCCTGGAGCACACAGGGGACATTCTATGGCTACACCTTC
cdr3_aa: CAWSTQGTFYGYTF

d_call: TRBD1
clone_size: .
v_call: TRBV9
j_call: TRBJ2-2
cdr3_length: 18
cdr3_nt: TGTGCCAGCAGCGTAGCTACAGGGACAGGGGCTAACACCGGGGAGCTGTTTTTT
cdr3_aa: CASSVATGTGANTGELFF

d_call: .
clone_size: .
v_call: TRBV30
j_call: TRBJ1-1
cdr3_length: 15
cdr3_nt: TGTGCCTGGAGTGTAGGAGGGGCTCGCGACACTGAAGCTTTCTTT
cdr3_aa: CAWSVGGARDTEAFF

d_call: TRBD1
clone_size: .
v_call: TRBV30
j_call: TRBJ1-1
cdr3_length: 10
cdr3_nt: TGTGCCAGTCGGACAGGGAAAGCTTTCTTT
cdr3_aa: CASRTGKAFF

d_call: TRBD1
clone_size: .
v_call: TRBV5-1
j_call: TRBJ1-2
cdr3_length: 17
cdr3_nt: TGCGCCAGCAGCTTGAAGACAGGGGCCGTACCTAACTATGGCTACACCTTC
cdr3_aa: CASSLKTGAVPNYGYTF

d_call: TRBD2
clone_size: few
v_call: TRBV11-2
j_call: TRBJ2-5
cdr3_length: 17
cdr3_nt: TGTGCCAGCAGCTTAGGGGTGAGCGGGGGGCCGCAAGAGACCCAGTACTTC
cdr3_aa: CASSLGVSGGPQETQYF

d_call: TRBD2
clone_size: few
v_call: TRBV2
j_call: TRBJ2-7
cdr3_length: 14
cdr3_nt: TGTGCCAGCAGTACAAGCGGGAGCTCCTACGAGCAGTACTTC
cdr3_aa: CASSTSGSSYEQYF

d_call: .
clone_size: .
v_call: TRBV14
j_call: TRBJ2-7
cdr3_length: 13
cdr3_nt: TGTGCCAGCAGCCAAGACATCCCCGGGGAGCAGTACTTC
cdr3_aa: CASSQDIPGEQYF

d_call: TRBD1
clone_size: .
v_call: TRBV19
j_call: TRBJ1-1
cdr3_length: 14
cdr3_nt: TGTGCCAGTAGTCCCGGGGACAGGGTCGGTGAAGCTTTCTTT
cdr3_aa: CASSPGDRVGEAFF

d_call: .
clone_size: .
v_call: TRBV15
j_call: TRBJ1-5
cdr3_length: 14
cdr3_nt: TGTGCCACCAGCAGAGATCGTGGGAGTCAGCCCCAGCATTTT
cdr3_aa: CATSRDRGSQPQHF

d_call: .
clone_size: few
v_call: TRBV18
j_call: TRBJ2-7
cdr3_length: 18
cdr3_nt: TGTGCCAGCTCACCAACGGGCCAATCTTCGGGGATGGGTGGCCAGCAGTACTTC
cdr3_aa: CASSPTGQSSGMGGQQYF

d_call: TRBD2
clone_size: few
v_call: TRBV5-6
j_call: TRBJ2-3
cdr3_length: 16
cdr3_nt: TGTGCCAGCAGCTACCTTAGCGGGGGGGCCGCGGATACGCAGTATTTT
cdr3_aa: CASSYLSGGAADTQYF

d_call: TRBD2
clone_size: .
v_call: TRBV5-1
j_call: TRBJ2-1
cdr3_length: 15
cdr3_nt: TGCGCCAGCCTCCTCACGGGAGGCTCCTACAATGAGCAGTTCTTC
cdr3_aa: CASLLTGGSYNEQFF

d_call: .
clone_size: few
v_call: TRBV14
j_call: TRBJ2-3
cdr3_length: 15
cdr3_nt: TGTGCCAGCAGCCGCCCCGGGATAGGCACAGATACGCAGTATTTT
cdr3_aa: CASSRPGIGTDTQYF